Below, one T cell receptor (beta chain) is given with its context. The CDR3 has 14 amino acids. V gave up 1 base and J gave up 4 bases, with 10 bases separating them. Germline V lookup: CDR1 SGHAT, CDR2 FQNNGV. This entry comes from a study of blood T cell repertoires in COVID-19. Study information: Sample material is recorded as cDNA or gDNA derived from T cells, B-cell-depleted T cells, or PBMCs.

As handled by the study authors: Nucleated cell number was recorded as an estimate derived from reference gene primer amplification. Method: immunoSEQ multiplex PCR; TCRdb's copy keeps in-frame clones and lacks some. Clonal size and the V and J genes are those of that table, whereas D and trimming came from the DNA. In the table there are about 270,000 clones, 65% to 85% of which are singletons. The source is a man at least 80 years old with acute or convalescent COVID-19. The sample consisted of peripheral blood. This chain joins TRBV11-2 and TRBJ1-1, with D tentatively TRBD1 (5 bases). The CDR3 DNA reads as TGTGCCAGCAGCTTAGGAGGTGGGGCCACTGAAGCTTTCTTT. Protein: CASSLGGGATEAFF.